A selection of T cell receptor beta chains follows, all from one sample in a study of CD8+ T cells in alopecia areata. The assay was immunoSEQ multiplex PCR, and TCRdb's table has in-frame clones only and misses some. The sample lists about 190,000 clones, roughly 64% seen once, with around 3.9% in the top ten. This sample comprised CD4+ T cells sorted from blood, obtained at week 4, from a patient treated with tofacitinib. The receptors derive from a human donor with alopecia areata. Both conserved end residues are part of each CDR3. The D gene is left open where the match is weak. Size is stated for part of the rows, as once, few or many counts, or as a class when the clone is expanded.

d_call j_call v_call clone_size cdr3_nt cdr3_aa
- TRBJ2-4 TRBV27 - TGTGCCAGCTCAGATGGTGGCAGGCCCGGAAACATTCAGTACTTC CASSDGGRPGNIQYF
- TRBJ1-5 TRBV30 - TGTGCCTGGAGTGTTAGCCTCAATCAGCCCCAGCATTTT CAWSVSLNQPQHF
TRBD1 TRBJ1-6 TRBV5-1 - TGCGCCAGCAAACCGACGACAGGGGGGACCTATAATTCACCCCTCCACTTT CASKPTTGGTYNSPLHF
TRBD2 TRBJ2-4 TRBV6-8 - TGTGCCATCACCTTTTGCATTTCTGGGGGGGAAAACATTCAGTACTTC CAITFCISGGENIQYF
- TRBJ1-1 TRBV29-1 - TGCAGCGTTCGATACATGAACACTGAAGCTTTCTTT CSVRYMNTEAFF
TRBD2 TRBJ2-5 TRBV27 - TGTGCCAGCAGTGGGACTAGCGGGCGAGGGGTCGAGACCCAGTACTTC CASSGTSGRGVETQYF
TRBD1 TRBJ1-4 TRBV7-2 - TGTGCCAGCAGCTTAGCCAGGGGGCGCGAAAAACTGTTTTTT CASSLARGREKLFF
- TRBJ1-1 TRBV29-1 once TGCAGCGTCTCGGGACGGATGAACACTGAAGCTTTCTTT CSVSGRMNTEAFF
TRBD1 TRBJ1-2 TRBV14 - TGTGCCAGCAGCCCATGGGGAGGGGGCTTTGGCTACACCTTC CASSPWGGGFGYTF
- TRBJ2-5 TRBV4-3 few TGCGCCAGCAGCCAAGTAGAAACAGGATGGGGTGACCAGTACTTC CASSQVETGWGDQYF
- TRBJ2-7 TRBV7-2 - TGTGCCAGCAGCCAGGGACGGACCTACGAGCAGTACTTC CASSQGRTYEQYF
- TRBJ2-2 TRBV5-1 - TGCGCCAGCAGCCTATGGGGGATCGGGGAGCTGTTTTTT CASSLWGIGELFF
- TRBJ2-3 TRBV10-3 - TGTGCCATCAGTGAGTCTGGACTCAAAGTCACAGATACGCAGTATTTT CAISESGLKVTDTQYF
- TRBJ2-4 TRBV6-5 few TGTGCCAGCAGTTCAGGGTACATTCAGTACTTC CASSSGYIQYF
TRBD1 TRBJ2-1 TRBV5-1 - TGCGCCAGCAGCTGGGGACAGCCTTCCTACAATGAGCAGTTCTTC CASSWGQPSYNEQFF
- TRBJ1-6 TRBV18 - TGTGCCAGCTCCCCAAGAGGGAATTCACCCCTCCACTTT CASSPRGNSPLHF
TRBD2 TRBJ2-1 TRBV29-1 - TGCAGCGTTGAAGCGATCGTACTAGCGGGGGTGGTCTACAATGAGCAGTTCTTC CSVEAIVLAGVVYNEQFF
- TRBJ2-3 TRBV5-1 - TGCGCCAGCAGAGATGGGGGGCCAGATACGCAGTATTTT CASRDGGPDTQYF
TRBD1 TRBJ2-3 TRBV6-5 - TGTGCCAGCACCCGACAGGGGAGGACAGATACGCAGTATTTT CASTRQGRTDTQYF
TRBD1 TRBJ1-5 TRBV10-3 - TGTGCCATCAGTGACTCAGGGGGCGCGAATCAGCCCCAGCATTTT CAISDSGGANQPQHF
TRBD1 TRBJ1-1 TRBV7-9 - TGTGCCAGCAGCCCCAGGACAGGGCGGACTGAAGCTTTCTTT CASSPRTGRTEAFF
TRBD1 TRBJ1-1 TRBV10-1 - TGCGCCAGCAGCACAGGGGACGCTGAAGCTTTCTTT CASSTGDAEAFF
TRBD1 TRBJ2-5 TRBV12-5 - TGTGCTAGTGGTTTGTATCGAGGACAGGGAGGAGAGACCCAGTACTTC CASGLYRGQGGETQYF
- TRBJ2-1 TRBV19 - TGTGCCACCCTTGTAGGCACTCCGGGGTCCTACAATGAGCAGTTCTTC CATLVGTPGSYNEQFF
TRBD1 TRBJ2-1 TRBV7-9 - TGTGCCAGCAGCTCCGGGACAGGGGCGACCAATGAGCAGTTCTTC CASSSGTGATNEQFF
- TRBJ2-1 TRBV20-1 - TGCAGTGCTAGACTCGCGGTTGAGCAGTTCTTC CSARLAVEQFF
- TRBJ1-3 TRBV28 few TGTGCCAGCAGTGTGGACGTCCTCTCTGGAAACACCATATATTTT CASSVDVLSGNTIYF
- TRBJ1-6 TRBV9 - TGTGCCAGCAGCGTAGAGACGGGACAATCACCCCTCCACTTT CASSVETGQSPLHF
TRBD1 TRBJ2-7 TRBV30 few TGTGCCTGGTCGGCAGGGGGCTACTACGAGCAGTACTTC CAWSAGGYYEQYF
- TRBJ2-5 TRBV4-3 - TGCGCCAGCAGCCAAGATGCGGCAACTAGGGAGACCCAGTACTTC CASSQDAATRETQYF
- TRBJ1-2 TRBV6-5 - TGTGCCAGCAGTTACCAGGGACACAGCTCCTTC CASSYQGHSSF
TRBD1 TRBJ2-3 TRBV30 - TGTGCCTTGAACCGGGACAGGCGCACAGATACGCAGTATTTT CALNRDRRTDTQYF
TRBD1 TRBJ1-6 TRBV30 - TGTGCCTGGAGTGGACAGGGAAATTCACCCCTCCACTTT CAWSGQGNSPLHF
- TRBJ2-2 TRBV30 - TGTGCCTGGAGTAAGGCAGGGAGTACCGGGGAGCTGTTTTTT CAWSKAGSTGELFF
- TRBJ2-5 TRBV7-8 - TGTGCCAGCGGGACACGGCTACAAGAGACCCAGTACTTC CASGTRLQETQYF
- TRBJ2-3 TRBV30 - TGTGCCTGGAGGACCATCAAAGGGGCTAGACATAGCACAGATACGCAGTATTTT CAWRTIKGARHSTDTQYF
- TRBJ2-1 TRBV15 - TGTGCCACCAGCAGAGTTTTCGGCGGGGACGAGCAGTTCTTC CATSRVFGGDEQFF
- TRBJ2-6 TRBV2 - TGTGCCAGCAGTGTTTGGGGAGGAGGGTCTGGGGCCAACGTCCTGACTTTC CASSVWGGGSGANVLTF
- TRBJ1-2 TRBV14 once TGTGCCAGCAGCCAAGGGTCCCACTATGGCTACACCTTC CASSQGSHYGYTF
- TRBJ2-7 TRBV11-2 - TGTGCCAGCAGCCAGACTGATACCTACGAGCAGTACTTC CASSQTDTYEQYF
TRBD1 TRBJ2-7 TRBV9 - TGTGCCAGCAACTCCGGGACAGGTGGCTACGAGCAGTACTTC CASNSGTGGYEQYF
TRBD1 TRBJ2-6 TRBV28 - TGTGCCAGCAACCTGGGACAGGCTGGGGCCAACGTCCTGACTTTC CASNLGQAGANVLTF